These 25 T cell receptor beta chains were all obtained from the same sample, sequenced in a study of cytomegalovirus exposure and HLA in healthy donors. PCR was performed using 60 Vbeta and 13 Jbeta primers. Some clones are missing from TCRdb's copy, which holds only in-frame ones; the method was immunoSEQ multiplex PCR. The sample has some 150,000 clones, about 10% seen once. Sequencing was performed on PBMCs. These receptors came from a woman aged 40-49 years in good health and CMV-seropositive.

The rearrangement joins TRBV6-6 to TRBJ1-1; a weak D match, TRBD1 (5 bases). The CDR3 has 12 amino acids. Germline loops: CDR1 MNHNY, CDR2 SVGAGI (reference sequence). Trimming pared 10 bases from V and 2 bases from J, leaving 11 bases between. The CDR3 region has the DNA TGTGCCATCGGAACAGGCAACACTGAAGCTTTCTTT. This encodes CAIGTGNTEAFF.

This clone occurred a few times. The V gene is TRBV4-3, the J gene TRBJ2-2, with 12 nucleotides matching TRBD2. Germline-derived CDR1 and CDR2 are LGHNA and YSLEER. V trimming: 1 base; J trimming: 0 bases; junction bases outside the gene matches: 6. The CDR3 sequence is 19 residues long. CDR3 coding DNA: TGCGCCAGCAGCCAAGTCACCGCTAGCGGGGGGGCGAACACCGGGGAGCTGTTTTTT. Translating it yields CASSQVTASGGANTGELFF.

This clone was seen more than once but under ten times. The chain employs TRBV11-3 and TRBJ2-7, with a tentative D call TRBD1 (6 bases). The CDR3 is made up of 14 amino acids. The V gene's germline CDR1 is SGHNT and CDR2 YENEEA. V was trimmed by 1 base and J by 2 bases, leaving 9 bases between them. The CDR3 nucleotides are TGTGCCAGCAGCTTAGGGCAGGGGACCTACGAGCAGTACTTC. Protein: CASSLGQGTYEQYF.

The chain is built from TRBV7-9 and TRBJ1-1, with 10 bases aligning to TRBD1. This CDR3 is 16 amino acids long. Trimming cost V 2 bases and J 0 bases; bases outside gene matches: 3. Germline CDR1 SEHNR, CDR2 FQNEAQ (reference sequence). CDR3 DNA: TGTGCCAGCAGCTTAAGGGGGACAGGGGTGAACACTGAAGCTTTCTTT. Encoded protein: CASSLRGTGVNTEAFF.

In this sample, this clone turned up a few times. CDR3: CASSMRRQVNDNEQFF. The DNA of the CDR3 is TGTGCCAGTAGTATGAGGAGACAGGTTAACGACAATGAGCAGTTCTTC. The chain uses TRBV19 and TRBJ2-1, with D maybe TRBD1 (6 bases). In germline, CDR1 is LNHDA, CDR2 SQIVND (reference sequence). V lost 3 bases and J lost 5, with 17 bases in between. CDR3 size: 16 residues. The whole variable domain, remainder taken from reference TRBV19 and TRBJ2-1, is DGGITQSPKYLFRKEGQNVTLSCEQNLNHDAMYWYRQDPGQGLRLIYYSQIVNDFQKGDIAEGYSVSREKKESFPLTVTSAQKNPTAFYLCASSMRRQVNDNEQFFGPGTRLTVL.

The rearrangement joins TRBV5-1 to TRBJ1-6, with D perhaps TRBD1 (5 bases). V was pared by 4 bases and J by 2 bases, with 13 bases between. The CDR3 is made up of 16 amino acids. Per germline, CDR1 SGHRS and CDR2 YFSETQ. The CDR3 protein is CASSEQAFTYNSPLHF. The DNA of the CDR3 is TGCGCCAGCAGCGAACAGGCTTTCACCTATAATTCACCCCTCCACTTT.

The rearrangement joins TRBV27 to TRBJ1-4; 9 bases map to TRBD1. Germline CDR1 is MNHEY and CDR2 is SMNVEV (reference sequence). The CDR3 contains 17 residues. Trimming removed 4 bases from V and 10 bases from J; junction bases left unmatched: 16. The CDR3 DNA is TGTGCCAGCAGTTCCAGACAGGGGGTCAGCCTTTTTGGAAAACTGTTTTTT. Translation gives CASSSRQGVSLFGKLFF. Filled out from reference TRBV27 and TRBJ1-4, the complete variable domain reads EAQVTQNPRYLITVTGKKLTVTCSQNMNHEYMSWYRQDPGLGLRQIYYSMNVEVTDKGDVPEGYKVSRKEKRNFPLILESPSPNQTSLYFCASSSRQGVSLFGKLFFGSGTQLSVL.

V gene TRBV5-4 combines with J gene TRBJ2-3; possibly TRBD1 for D (5 bases). Germline CDR1 SGHNT, CDR2 YYREEE (reference sequence). V was clipped by 0 bases and J by 1 base, with 6 bases between them. There are 14 residues in the CDR3. The CDR3 nucleotides are TGTGCCAGCAGCTTGGAACAGGGCACAGATACGCAGTATTTT. Translation gives CASSLEQGTDTQYF.

The chain joins TRBV7-2 to TRBJ2-7; 7 bases match TRBD1. Germline V gives CDR1 SGHTA, CDR2 FQGNSA. The junction had 10 bases not matched to a gene; V was cut back by 5 bases and J by 3 bases. The CDR3 totals 15 residues. In nucleotides, the CDR3 is TGTGCCAGCAGCCCCGAGGGGGACAGTTTCTACGAGCAGTACTTC. It yields the protein CASSPEGDSFYEQYF. The whole variable domain, filled in from reference TRBV7-2 and TRBJ2-7, reads GAGVSQSPSNKVTEKGKDVELRCDPISGHTALYWYRQSLGQGLEFLIYFQGNSAPDKSGLPSDRFSAERTGGSVSTLTIQRTQQEDSAVYLCASSPEGDSFYEQYFGPGTRLTVT.

This clone was seen only a few times. This chain uses TRBV2 with TRBJ2-1; D is perhaps TRBD1 (5 bases). The germline V gene encodes CDR1 SNHLY and CDR2 FYNNEI. V was cut by 3 bases and J by 3 bases, with 12 bases left in between. The CDR3 totals 15 residues. The CDR3: CASSELGVDYNEQFF. The CDR3 DNA is TGTGCCAGCAGTGAGTTAGGGGTGGACTACAATGAGCAGTTCTTC.

The chain couples TRBV29-1 to TRBJ1-1; 8 bases are shared with TRBD1. V trimming: 4 bases; J trimming: 5 bases; junction bases outside the gene matches: 6. Germline V gene lookup returns CDR1 SQVTM and CDR2 ANQGSEA. This CDR3 has 13 residues. CDR3 loop: CSVGQGFGTEAFF. The DNA of the CDR3 is TGCAGCGTTGGACAGGGGTTTGGTACTGAAGCTTTCTTT.

This clone was counted only a few times. The rearrangement joins TRBV11-2 to TRBJ1-6, with D perhaps matching TRBD1 (6 bases). CDR1 is SGHAT and CDR2 is FQNNGV in the germline V gene. Trimming left V 0 bases short and J 10 bases short, with 13 bases between. This CDR3 region has 15 residues. The CDR3 loop reads CASSLEAGAGSPLHF. The CDR3 DNA follows: TGTGCCAGCAGCTTAGAGGCGGGGGCCGGATCACCCCTCCACTTT.

The chain has TRBV5-1 and TRBJ2-1; 10 bases agree with TRBD2. Looked up from germline, CDR1 is SGHRS and CDR2 is YFSETQ. The CDR3 contains 18 residues. V was pared by 0 bases and J by 0 bases, with 6 bases of the junction left unmatched. The CDR3 loop reads CASSLASGGISSYNEQFF. The CDR3 coding sequence is TGCGCCAGCAGCTTGGCTAGCGGGGGAATCAGCTCCTACAATGAGCAGTTCTTC.

The rearrangement links TRBV7-3 to TRBJ1-1; possible D gene TRBD1, 5 bases. This CDR3 region has 13 residues. CDR1 and CDR2 (germline): SGHTA, FQGTGA. Between the trimmed V and J ends, which lost 5 bases and 4 bases, there was a span of 11 bases. CDR3 residues: CASSLGQGTEAFF. In nucleotides, the CDR3 is TGTGCCAGCAGCCTAGGACAAGGCACTGAAGCTTTCTTT. Supplemented by reference TRBV7-3 and TRBJ1-1, the full variable domain reads GAGVSQTPSNKVTEKGKYVELRCDPISGHTALYWYRQSLGQGPEFLIYFQGTGAADDSGLPNDRFFAVRPEGSVSTLKIQRTERGDSAVYLCASSLGQGTEAFFGQGTRLTVV.

This rearrangement joins TRBV6-1 to TRBJ1-5; TRBD1 is a possible D gene (5 bases). Trimming took 6 bases from V and 3 from J, leaving 12 bases between them. Per germline, CDR1 MNHNS and CDR2 SASEGT. The CDR3 runs to 14 residues. CDR3 DNA: TGTGCCAGCAGGGGGCTAGCGATCAATCAGCCCCAGCATTTT. Residues: CASRGLAINQPQHF.

The chain joins TRBV19 to TRBJ2-7, with a tentative D call TRBD1 (5 bases). Germline V gene data show CDR1 as LNHDA and CDR2 as SQIVND (reference sequence). The CDR3 has 14 residues. V lost 3 bases and J lost 3, with 12 bases in between. The CDR3 DNA sequence: TGTGCCAGTAGTATTGGAAGGGGCTACTACGAGCAGTACTTC. Its translation: CASSIGRGYYEQYF.

In this sample, this clone turned up once. This chain links TRBV7-9 with TRBJ2-2; 10 nucleotides match TRBD1. V dropped 4 bases and J dropped 3; count of bases not matched to a gene: 5. Per germline, CDR1 SEHNR and CDR2 FQNEAQ (reference sequence). This CDR3 contains 16 residues. The CDR3 DNA is TGTGCCAGCAGCTCTCCGACAGGGGGCTACACCGGGGAGCTGTTTTTT. This codes for CASSSPTGGYTGELFF.

This clone was observed a few times. The chain recombines TRBV14 with TRBJ2-4, with D perhaps TRBD2 (5 bases). The ends were cut back, 4 bases at V and 1 base at J, with 5 bases in the middle. Germline V gene sequence: CDR1 SGHDN, CDR2 FVKESK. The CDR3 extends over 13 amino acids. The CDR3 nucleotides read TGTGCCAGCAGCCGGGAGGCCAAAAACATTCAGTACTTC. It specifies CASSREAKNIQYF.

The gene calls are TRBV7-9 and TRBJ2-3; 7 bases line up with TRBD2. Germline-derived CDR1 and CDR2 are SEHNR and FQNEAQ (reference sequence). J was trimmed by 4 bases and V by 1 base; bases with no gene match: 2. This CDR3 is built from 14 residues. DNA for the CDR3: TGTGCCAGCAGCTTAGGGGGAGGGTCAGATACGCAGTATTTT. Protein product: CASSLGGGSDTQYF.

V usage is TRBV15 and J usage is TRBJ2-7; D might be TRBD1 (6 bases). Trimming removed 5 bases at V and 0 bases at J, with 14 bases between. From germline, CDR1 is LNHNV and CDR2 YYDKDF (reference sequence). The CDR3 consists of 15 residues. CDR3 nucleotides: TGTGCCACCAGCGGCTTGGACAGTGACTCCTACGAGCAGTACTTC. Translation: CATSGLDSDSYEQYF.

V and J are TRBV5-1 and TRBJ1-1; possibly TRBD1 for D (5 bases). CDR1 and CDR2 (germline): SGHRS, YFSETQ. This CDR3 comprises 15 residues. Trimming took 0 bases from V and 9 from J, leaving 18 bases between them. CDR3 in amino acids: CASSLAAGVERQAFF. The CDR3 DNA is TGCGCCAGCAGCTTGGCCGCGGGGGTGGAAAGACAAGCTTTCTTT.

CDR3 bases: TGCGCCAGCAGCTGGGGAGGAGGGCAGGGGAACACTGAAGCTTTCTTT. As protein: CASSWGGGQGNTEAFF. The chain uses TRBV5-1 and TRBJ1-1; possible D gene TRBD1, 5 bases. CDR3 length equals 16 residues. The ends were cut back, 3 bases at V and 1 base at J, with 16 bases in the middle. The germline V gene has CDR1 SGHRS and CDR2 YFSETQ.

This clone was picked up a small number of times. The V and J genes are TRBV7-3 and TRBJ2-2; 7 bases agree with TRBD2. CDR3 size: 14 residues. Germline V gene lookup returns CDR1 SGHTA and CDR2 FQGTGA. Trimming cost V 5 bases and J 6 bases; bases outside gene matches: 6. The CDR3 region has the DNA TGTGCCAGCAGCCCCTTGGGGGGGGCCGGGGAGCTGTTTTTT. It is translated as CASSPLGGAGELFF.

This clone was seen a handful of times. The rearrangement joins TRBV7-8 to TRBJ2-3; TRBD1 agrees at 7 bases. Germline CDR1 and CDR2: SGHVS and FQNEAQ. The CDR3 covers 16 residues. Germline trimming cut 6 bases from V and 4 bases from J; bases unmatched to any gene: 13. The CDR3 reads CASSSLGQGVPDTQYF. The CDR3 DNA reads as TGTGCCAGCAGTTCATTGGGGCAGGGGGTTCCAGATACGCAGTATTTT. The whole variable domain, filled in from reference TRBV7-8 and TRBJ2-3, reads GAGVSQSPRYKVAKRGQDVALRCDPISGHVSLFWYQQALGQGPEFLTYFQNEAQLDKSGLPSDRFFAERPEGSVSTLKIQRTQQEDSAVYLCASSSLGQGVPDTQYFGPGTRLTVL.

The chain joins TRBV27 to TRBJ2-1, with D possibly being TRBD1 (6 bases). Trimming pared 5 bases from V and 3 bases from J, leaving 11 bases between. The CDR3 sequence is 14 residues long. Per germline, CDR1 MNHEY and CDR2 SMNVEV (reference sequence). The CDR3 loop reads CASSPRTVYNEQFF. The CDR3 bases are TGTGCCAGCAGTCCTAGGACAGTCTACAATGAGCAGTTCTTC.